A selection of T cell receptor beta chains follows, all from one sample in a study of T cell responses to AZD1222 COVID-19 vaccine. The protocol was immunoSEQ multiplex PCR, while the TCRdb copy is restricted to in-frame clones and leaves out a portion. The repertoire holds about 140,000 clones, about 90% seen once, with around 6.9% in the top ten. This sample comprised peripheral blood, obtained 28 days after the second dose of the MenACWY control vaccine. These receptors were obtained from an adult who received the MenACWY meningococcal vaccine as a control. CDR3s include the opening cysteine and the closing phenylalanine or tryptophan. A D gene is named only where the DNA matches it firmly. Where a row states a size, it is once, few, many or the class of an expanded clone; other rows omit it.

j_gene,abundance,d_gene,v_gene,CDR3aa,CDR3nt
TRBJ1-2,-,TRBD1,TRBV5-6,CASSSRQGRYGYTF,TGTGCCAGCAGCTCGAGACAGGGGCGCTATGGCTACACCTTC
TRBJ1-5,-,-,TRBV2,CAGSSDSSNQPQHF,TGTGCCGGCAGTTCGGACAGTAGCAATCAGCCCCAGCATTTT
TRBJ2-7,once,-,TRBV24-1,CATSPGQLASYEQYF,TGTGCCACCAGTCCCGGACAGCTAGCCTCCTACGAGCAGTACTTC
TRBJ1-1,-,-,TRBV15,CATRWRWDTEAFF,TGTGCCACTCGGTGGAGGTGGGACACTGAAGCTTTCTTT
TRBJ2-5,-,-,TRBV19,CASSPPLGFSETQYF,TGTGCCAGTAGCCCCCCTCTCGGGTTTTCGGAGACCCAGTACTTC
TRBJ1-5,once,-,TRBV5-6,CASSRRGSGQPQHF,TGTGCCAGCAGCCGTCGGGGGTCCGGTCAGCCCCAGCATTTT
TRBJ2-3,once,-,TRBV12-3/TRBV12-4,CASSLGGSAQYF,TGTGCCAGCAGTTTAGGGGGTTCTGCGCAGTATTTT
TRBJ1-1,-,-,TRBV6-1,CASSEFVPMNTEAFF,TGTGCCAGCAGTGAATTTGTCCCCATGAACACTGAAGCTTTCTTT
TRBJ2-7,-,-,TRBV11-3,CASSLEGDYEQYF,TGTGCCAGCAGCTTAGAAGGAGACTACGAGCAGTACTTC
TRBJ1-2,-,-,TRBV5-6,CASSLRSGYTF,TGTGCCAGCAGCTTACGGTCGGGCTACACCTTC
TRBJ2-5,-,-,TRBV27,CASSPGFWQTQYF,TGTGCCAGCAGTCCGGGCTTCTGGCAGACCCAGTACTTC
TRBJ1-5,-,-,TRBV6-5,CASSYSLGANQPQHF,TGTGCCAGCAGTTACTCATTGGGGGCGAATCAGCCCCAGCATTTT
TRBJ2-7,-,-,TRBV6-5,CASSSQGGEQYF,TGTGCCAGCAGTTCACAGGGCGGCGAGCAGTACTTC
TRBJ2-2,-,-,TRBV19,CASSGLGQTINTGELFF,TGTGCCAGTAGTGGCCTGGGTCAGACTATAAACACCGGGGAGCTGTTTTTT
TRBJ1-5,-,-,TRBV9,CASSEGGGPQPQHF,TGTGCCAGCAGCGAGGGGGGGGGTCCCCAGCCCCAGCATTTT
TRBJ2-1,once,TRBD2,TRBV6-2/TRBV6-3,CASSYGAGGGYNEQFF,TGTGCCAGCAGTTACGGAGCGGGAGGTGGCTACAATGAGCAGTTCTTC
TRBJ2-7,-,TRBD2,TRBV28,CASSLLYGTSAYYEQYF,TGTGCCAGCAGTTTATTATATGGGACTAGCGCGTACTACGAGCAGTACTTC
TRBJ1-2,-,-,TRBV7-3,CASSLDRGNGYTF,TGTGCCAGCAGCCTCGACCGTGGTAATGGCTACACCTTC
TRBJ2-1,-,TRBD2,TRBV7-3,CASSPTSGGPGEQFF,TGTGCCAGCAGCCCGACTAGCGGGGGGCCCGGTGAGCAGTTCTTC
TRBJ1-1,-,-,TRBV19,CASSRGNTEAFF,TGTGCCAGTAGCAGGGGGAACACTGAAGCTTTCTTT
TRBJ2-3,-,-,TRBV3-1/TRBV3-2,CASSQTGADTQYF,TGTGCCAGCAGCCAAACGGGTGCAGATACGCAGTATTTT
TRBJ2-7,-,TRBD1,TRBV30,CAWGDSSYEQYF,TGTGCCTGGGGGGACAGCTCCTACGAGCAGTACTTC
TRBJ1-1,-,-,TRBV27,CASSLGSMNTEAFF,TGTGCCAGCAGTTTGGGGTCCATGAACACTGAAGCTTTCTTT
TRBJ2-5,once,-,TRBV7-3,CASSPGPTLGETQYF,TGTGCCAGCAGCCCAGGCCCTACCCTCGGTGAGACCCAGTACTTC
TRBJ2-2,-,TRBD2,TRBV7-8,CASSLGTSGIGELFF,TGTGCCAGCAGCTTGGGAACTAGCGGGATCGGGGAGCTGTTTTTT
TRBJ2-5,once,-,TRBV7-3,CASSPAGLETQYF,TGTGCCAGCAGTCCGGCGGGGCTAGAGACCCAGTACTTC
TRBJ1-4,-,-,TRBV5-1,CASSLGGEKLFF,TGCGCCAGCAGCTTGGGGGGTGAAAAACTGTTTTTT
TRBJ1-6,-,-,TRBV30,CAWTQGSDSPLHF,TGTGCCTGGACTCAGGGGTCTGATTCACCCCTCCACTTT
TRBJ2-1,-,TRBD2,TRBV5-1,CASSLTSGARNEQFF,TGCGCCAGCAGTCTGACTAGCGGGGCTCGCAATGAGCAGTTCTTC
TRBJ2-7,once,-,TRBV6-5,CASSPLAGISYEQYF,TGTGCCAGCAGCCCACTTGCGGGGATCTCCTACGAGCAGTACTTC
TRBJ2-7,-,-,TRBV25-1,CASKVGAGEQYF,TGTGCCAGCAAAGTGGGGGCTGGCGAGCAGTACTTC
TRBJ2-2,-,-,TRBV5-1,CAASSRPDNTGELFF,TGCGCCGCATCCTCCCGGCCAGATAACACCGGGGAGCTGTTTTTT
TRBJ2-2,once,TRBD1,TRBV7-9,CASRGQGDTGELFF,TGTGCCAGCAGGGGCCAGGGGGACACCGGGGAGCTGTTTTTT
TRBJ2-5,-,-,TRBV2,CASSYSGVQETQYF,TGTGCCAGCAGCTATTCAGGGGTCCAAGAGACCCAGTACTTC
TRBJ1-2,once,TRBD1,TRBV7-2,CASTLTDRGPYGYTF,TGTGCCAGCACCCTAACGGACAGGGGGCCCTATGGCTACACCTTC
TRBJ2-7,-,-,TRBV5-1,CASSFGWQGSYEQYF,TGCGCCAGCAGCTTTGGTTGGCAGGGTTCCTACGAGCAGTACTTC
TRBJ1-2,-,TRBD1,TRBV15,CATRPGQTYNYGYTF,TGTGCCACCCGACCGGGACAGACTTATAACTATGGCTACACCTTC
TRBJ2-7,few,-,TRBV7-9,CASSPWSRSSYEQYF,TGTGCCAGCAGCCCATGGAGCAGGAGCTCCTACGAGCAGTACTTC
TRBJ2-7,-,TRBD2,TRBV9,CASSRGTSPTYEQYF,TGTGCCAGCAGCAGGGGGACTAGCCCCACCTACGAGCAGTACTTC
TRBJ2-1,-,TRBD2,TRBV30,CAWSYPRRTSGRASSYNEQFF,TGTGCCTGGAGTTACCCGCGCAGGACTAGCGGGAGGGCCAGCTCCTACAATGAGCAGTTCTTC
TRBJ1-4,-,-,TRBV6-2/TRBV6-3,CASSTARIGGTNEKLFF,TGTGCCAGCAGCACCGCACGTATCGGAGGAACTAATGAAAAACTGTTTTTT
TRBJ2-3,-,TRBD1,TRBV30,CAWSPGQGATDTQYF,TGTGCCTGGAGCCCGGGACAGGGGGCTACAGATACGCAGTATTTT
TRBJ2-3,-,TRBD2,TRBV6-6,CASSTRTSGREDTQYF,TGTGCCAGCAGTACCCGGACTAGCGGGAGGGAAGATACGCAGTATTTT